This T cell receptor (beta chain) is from a study of spatial heterogeneity in lung cancer. Regarding the study as a whole: Tracking of tumor mutation counts was seen in expanded intratumoral alpha and beta TCR counts. Expanded TCR counts, ubiquitous and regional, correlated respectively with ubiquitous and regional nonsynonymous mutation counts.

Each TCR cDNA molecule bore a unique molecular identifier. MiXCR, applied by TCRdb to the 5' RACE reads, yields one record per CDR3 protein. Of more than 20,000 distinct CDR3 sequences listed, nearly 6.5% were seen once; the top ten hold about 9.4%. Time point in this sample: sample taken at primary tumor resection. Unsorted whole RNA of tumor, nontumor lung or frozen PBMC was sequenced. The germline V gene has CDR1 PRHDT and CDR2 FYEKMQ (reference sequence). The CDR3 runs to 16 residues. Germline trimming cut 3 bases from V and 4 bases from J; bases unmatched to any gene: 5. As to this clonotype: Its target is not known.

This chain uses TRBV13 with TRBJ2-2; 10 positions agree with TRBD2. The receptor was isolated from a male donor with early-stage non-small cell lung cancer. The specimen was lung tumor tissue, collected at surgery. CDR3 nucleotides: TGTGCCAGCAGCTTCTTAAGCGGGGGGGCCACCGGGGAGCTGTTTTTT. Protein sequence: CASSFLSGGATGELFF.